The 29 T cell receptor beta chains given below trace back to one sample, sequenced in a study of lung T cells in sarcoidosis with Löfgren's syndrome. MiXCR, applied by TCRdb to the reads, yields one record per CDR3 protein. This table holds about 2,900 distinct CDR3 sequences, around 25% found once. Sequenced material: CD4+ T cells from bronchoalveolar lavage. The receptors were sampled from a human donor with sarcoidosis (Löfgren's syndrome or another form), or a control subject (not recorded which).

This clonotype was picked up many times. The rearrangement links TRBV7-6 to TRBJ2-5, with 7 bases aligning to TRBD2. CDR3 size: 13 residues. Per the germline V gene, CDR1 is SGHVS and CDR2 is FNYEAQ. V lost 4 bases and J lost 5; bases outside the gene matches: 4. DNA of the CDR3: TGTGCCAGCAGCTCCCTCGGGGGGGAGACCCAGTACTTC. Translated: CASSSLGGETQYF.

Judged by abundance, this clonotype is medium-sized. The chain has TRBV29-1 and TRBJ2-5, with D possibly being TRBD1 or TRBD2 (7 bases each). Trimming cost V 4 bases and J 4 bases, with 13 bases left between them. CDR3 length equals 13 residues. Per germline, CDR1 SQVTM and CDR2 ANQGSEA. DNA of the CDR3: TGCAGCGTTGGCCCAGGGGGGGCAGAGACCCAGTACTTC. It specifies CSVGPGGAETQYF.

A few counts support this clonotype. An end of the junction does not agree with germline; a read error may underlie this. The CDR3 DNA sequence: TGCAGCGTGAGGGGCACAGACCAAGAGACCCAGCACTTC. Protein: CSVRGTDQETQHF. This chain joins TRBV29-1 and TRBJ2-5, with D perhaps TRBD1 or TRBD2 (5 bases each). Per the germline V gene, CDR1 is SQVTM and CDR2 is ANQGSEA. The CDR3 sequence is 13 residues long.

This clonotype is labeled as medium-sized. The rearrangement links TRBV20-1 to TRBJ2-2; 9 bases match TRBD1. Germline assignment: CDR1 DFQATT and CDR2 SNEGSKA (reference sequence). This CDR3 has 14 amino acids. The J segment lost 4 bases and the V segment lost 5 bases, leaving 5 bases of the junction unmatched. The CDR3 protein is CSAYRGLGTGELFF. The CDR3 DNA is TGCAGTGCTTACAGGGGGCTCGGCACCGGGGAGCTGTTTTTT.

This chain joins TRBV11-2 and TRBJ2-3; maybe TRBD2 (5 bases). This CDR3 region has 16 residues. V was shortened by 4 bases and J by 7 bases, with 21 bases between the two germline ends. CDR1 is SGHAT and CDR2 is FQNNGV in the germline V gene. This chain's CDR3 is CASSSHGGSAENTQYF. In DNA form, the CDR3 reads TGTGCCAGCAGCTCCCACGGTGGTAGCGCTGAAAATACGCAGTATTTT.

This clonotype is categorized as medium-sized (0.01 to 0.1%). The J gene is TRBJ2-1, the V gene TRBV18; 10 bases align to TRBD2. CDR3 length: 16 amino acids. V shed 1 base and J 5 bases; nucleotides not matched to a gene: 5. Germline lookup yields CDR1 KGHSH and CDR2 LQKENI. CDR3 DNA: TGTGCCAGCTCACCACTTTTCGGGACTAGCGACAATGAGCAGTTCTTC. It codes for CASSPLFGTSDNEQFF.

This clonotype appeared a few times. A much larger clone differs by one base, so this may be a read error. The chain uses TRBV4-1 and TRBJ1-3, with D hard to call. The CDR3 runs 14 residues. Per germline, CDR1 MGHRA and CDR2 YSYEKL. The CDR3 region is CASSQGGIGSTIYF. The CDR3 coding sequence is TGCGCCAGCAGCCAAGGGGGAATTGGAAGCACCATATATTTT.

This clonotype was seen ten or more times. This chain joins TRBV9 and TRBJ1-2, with TRBD1 matching over 7 bases. The germline CDR1 and CDR2 sequences are SGDLS and YYNGEE. CDR3 length: 12 amino acids. Trimming removed 0 bases from V and 8 bases from J; junction bases left unmatched: 1. The CDR3 spells CASSVDRGGYTF. Here the CDR3 DNA reads TGTGCCAGCAGCGTAGACAGGGGCGGCTACACCTTC.

This clonotype was observed many times. The chain combines TRBV10-3 with TRBJ2-7; perhaps D is TRBD1 or TRBD2 (6 bases each). V lost 4 bases, J lost 3 bases, and 13 bases lay in between. This CDR3 spans 14 amino acids. Germline V gene data show CDR1 as ENHRY and CDR2 as SYGVKD. The CDR3 here is CAISVEGGNYEQYF. CDR3 coding DNA: TGTGCCATCAGTGTGGAGGGGGGCAACTACGAGCAGTACTTC.

The CDR3, as DNA: TGTGCCGGCGGCGGACTAGCGGACACCTGCGAGCAGTACTTC. It encodes CAGGGLADTCEQYF. The chain has TRBV6-2 or TRBV6-3 and TRBJ2-7; TRBD2 matches at 10 bases. The CDR3 has 14 amino acids. Germline loops: CDR1 MNHEY, CDR2 SVGEGT. Trimming removed 11 bases from V and 6 bases from J; junction bases left unmatched: 13.

Note on this clonotype: The junction does not match germline at one end; this may be a read error. V usage is TRBV18 and J usage is TRBJ2-7; TRBD1 might be the D (6 bases). CDR3 size: 14 residues. Germline CDR1 and CDR2: KGHSH and LQKENI. CDR3 nucleotides: TGTACCAGCTCGCCGGGACAACTCTCCTACGAGCAGTACTTC. Protein product: CTSSPGQLSYEQYF.

By share of the sample, this clonotype is medium-sized. This chain joins TRBV27 and TRBJ1-4; D not resolved. The CDR3 covers 16 residues. The V end lost 10 bases, the J end lost 5 bases, and 23 bases lay between the germline ends. The V gene's germline CDR1 is MNHEY and CDR2 SMNVEV (reference sequence). The CDR3 is CATRGDTRRENEKLFF. CDR3 DNA: TGTGCCACCCGAGGAGACACCAGAAGGGAGAATGAAAAACTGTTTTTT. Full variable domain (missing parts from reference TRBV27 and TRBJ1-4): EAQVTQNPRYLITVTGKKLTVTCSQNMNHEYMSWYRQDPGLGLRQIYYSMNVEVTDKGDVPEGYKVSRKEKRNFPLILESPSPNQTSLYFCATRGDTRRENEKLFFGSGTQLSVL.

There are many counts of this clonotype. In nucleotides, the CDR3 is TGTGCCAGTAACCGTCAGGGGTATGGGGACACTGAAGCTTTCTTT. This gives the protein CASNRQGYGDTEAFF. The chain recombines TRBV19 with TRBJ1-1, with D perhaps matching TRBD1 (6 bases). The CDR3 has 15 amino acids. Trimming removed 7 bases at V and 3 bases at J, with 18 bases between. Germline V lookup: CDR1 LNHDA, CDR2 SQIVND (reference sequence).

This chain links TRBV29-1 with TRBJ2-1; 12 bases map to TRBD2. This CDR3 region has 17 residues. Germline V lookup: CDR1 SQVTM, CDR2 ANQGSEA. Losses at the gene ends were 2 bases for V and 5 bases for J; bases not matched to a gene: 10. This chain's CDR3 is CSVELAGGTSLDNEQFF. The CDR3 DNA reads TGCAGCGTTGAACTAGCGGGGGGGACGTCGCTTGACAATGAGCAGTTCTTC.

This clonotype qualifies as medium-sized (0.01 to 0.1%). The CDR3 DNA reads TGTGCCACCAGTGCTTCCAGAGAGCAGTTCTTC. Its protein product is CATSASREQFF. The chain recombines TRBV24-1 with TRBJ2-1; no definite D call. The germline gives CDR1 KGHDR, CDR2 SFDVKD. This CDR3 region has 11 residues. Trimming shortened V by 5 bases and J by 10 bases, and 8 bases separated the two germline ends.

The V gene is TRBV5-6, the J gene TRBJ2-7; the match to TRBD1 covers 7 bases. This CDR3 has 12 residues. The trim removed 4 bases at V and 5 bases at J, leaving 3 bases unmatched. Germline V gene sequence: CDR1 SGHDT, CDR2 YYEEEE. The CDR3 protein is CASSLDRDEQYF. DNA for the CDR3: TGTGCCAGCAGCCTAGACAGGGACGAGCAGTACTTC.

Regarding this clonotype: The junction shows a germline mismatch at one end, possibly a read error. This chain links TRBV6-2 or TRBV6-3 with TRBJ2-1; 16 positions agree with TRBD2. From germline, CDR1 is MNHEY and CDR2 SVGEGT. CDR3 length: 18 residues. The CDR3, as DNA: TGTGCCAGGAAATCCGGGACTAGCGGGGGGGCCTCCTATAATGGGCAGTTCTTC. Translated, it gives CARKSGTSGGASYNGQFF.

On this clonotype: This clone may be a read error of a much larger clone one base away. The chain has TRBV4-1 and TRBJ1-4; 7 positions agree with TRBD1. Germline-derived CDR1 and CDR2 are MGHRA and YSYEKL. The length of the CDR3 is 14 residues. The CDR3 reads CASSQYRGEEKPFF. In DNA form, the CDR3 reads TGCGCCAGCAGCCAATACAGGGGAGAAGAAAAACCGTTTTTT.

As to this clonotype: With a much larger clone just one base away, this may be a read error. The chain is built from TRBV19 and TRBJ2-3, with 7 nucleotides matching TRBD2. Germline V gene data show CDR1 as LNHDA and CDR2 as SQIVND (reference sequence). The J segment lost 3 bases and the V segment lost 3 bases, leaving 6 bases of the junction unmatched. The CDR3 has 15 residues. CDR3 loop: CASSIGKGGTDTQYF. DNA of the CDR3: TGTGCCAGTAGTATTGGGAAGGGAGGGACAGATACGCAGTATTTT.

By its share, this clonotype is medium-sized. The chain is built from TRBV9 and TRBJ2-7; D is unclear. Germline V gene data show CDR1 as SGDLS and CDR2 as YYNGEE. The CDR3 extends over 13 amino acids. V was cut by 0 bases and J by 2 bases, with 6 bases left in between. CDR3 nucleotides: TGTGCCAGCAGCGTAGGGCCAACCTACGAGCAGTACTTC. Protein: CASSVGPTYEQYF.

With respect to this clonotype: At one end the junction does not follow the germline gene, possibly because of a read error. This rearrangement joins TRBV4-1 to TRBJ1-2; no firm D call. CDR1 is MGHRA and CDR2 is YSYEKL in the germline V gene. The CDR3 is 15 residues long. The DNA for the CDR3 is TGCGCCAGCAGCCGAGACTCCCTTGGTGGCAATGGCTACACCTTT. Protein sequence: CASSRDSLGGNGYTF.

This clonotype was observed at least ten times. The chain uses TRBV29-1 and TRBJ1-3; D gene ambiguous. With 4 bases removed from V and 3 bases from J, the gap between germline ends came to 7 bases. Germline values: CDR1 SQVTM, CDR2 ANQGSEA. The CDR3 totals 12 residues. The CDR3 region has the DNA TGCAGCGTTGGGGGAAGTGGAAACACCATATATTTT. Encoded protein: CSVGGSGNTIYF.

About this clonotype itself: One end of the junction is discordant with germline, which a read error may explain. The chain employs TRBV20-1 and TRBJ2-3; TRBD2 aligns across 7 bases. The CDR3 is 15 amino acids. From germline, CDR1 is DFQATT and CDR2 SNEGSKA (reference sequence). CDR3 bases: TGCAGTGCTAGAGACGGGGGAGGGCCTACAGATACGCAGTATTTC. It encodes CSARDGGGPTDTQYF.

This clonotype was counted a few times. Lacking the conserved final phenylalanine or tryptophan, this CDR3 likely reflects a read error. This chain connects TRBV2 to TRBJ1-2; D might be TRBD1 (5 bases). Germline V gene sequence: CDR1 SNHLY, CDR2 FYNNEI. V dropped 0 bases and J dropped 7 bases, with 9 bases sitting between them. This CDR3 has 13 residues. The DNA of the CDR3 is TGTGCCAGCAGTGAAGCGCGGGGGAGTGGCTACACCTTG. Its translation is CASSEARGSGYTL.

By share, this clonotype ranks as medium-sized (0.01 to 0.1%). The V and J genes are TRBV7-2 and TRBJ1-1; D gene ambiguous. With 7 bases removed from V and 0 bases from J, the gap between germline ends came to 9 bases. Germline V gene data show CDR1 as SGHTA and CDR2 as FQGNSA. The CDR3 is 13 residues long. The CDR3 here is CASTPQMNTEAFF. The CDR3 DNA sequence: TGTGCCAGCACCCCCCAGATGAACACTGAAGCTTTCTTT.

This clonotype was counted between two and nine times. The chain has TRBV29-1 and TRBJ2-3, with 7 nucleotides matching TRBD2. Germline V lookup: CDR1 SQVTM, CDR2 ANQGSEA. The CDR3 extends over 14 amino acids. V trimming: 4 bases; J trimming: 2 bases; junction bases outside the gene matches: 6. The CDR3 bases are TGCAGCGTTGCACCGGGACTAAACACAGATACGCAGTATTTT. It encodes CSVAPGLNTDTQYF.

In regard to this clonotype: Given the absence of the conserved phenylalanine or tryptophan at the CDR3 end, a read error is likely. Because the CDR3's place on the DNA is in doubt, the DNA is left out and the CDR3 is given as listed by TCRdb. The V gene is TRBV15, the J gene TRBJ1-6. Germline values: CDR1 LNHNV, CDR2 YYDKDF (reference sequence). The CDR3 is made up of 15 amino acids, end residues included. This CDR3 is CATSKQSSYNSPLHL.

This clonotype was seen at least ten times. The chain employs TRBV11-2 and TRBJ2-7, with D tentatively TRBD1 or TRBD2 (5 bases each). CDR3 length equals 18 residues. The V gene lost 1 base and the J gene lost 0 bases, with 19 bases spanning the gap. The germline gives CDR1 SGHAT, CDR2 FQNNGV. CDR3 DNA sequence: TGTGCCAGCAGCTTAGTCCTTGGGGTCGGGGCTAGCTCCTACGAGCAGTACTTC. This encodes CASSLVLGVGASSYEQYF.

Sample share makes this clonotype medium-sized. The chain recombines TRBV6-2 or TRBV6-3 with TRBJ1-1; no firm D call. Germline CDR1 and CDR2: MNHEY and SVGEGT. The CDR3 totals 13 residues. V gave up 1 base and J gave up 10 bases, with 13 bases separating them. The CDR3 spells CASSYLPTTAAFF. The CDR3 region has the DNA TGTGCCAGCAGTTACTTACCGACTACGGCAGCTTTCTTT.